A selection of T cell receptor beta chains follows, all from one sample in a study of T cells and copy number aberrations in small-cell lung cancer. The data were produced by immunoSEQ multiplex PCR, yet TCRdb's version contains in-frame clones alone and is incomplete. This table has around 9,600 clones, approximately 79% appearing once. The source material was normal tissue next to the tumor. These receptors came from a man between 60 and 70 years old with small cell lung cancer. CDR3s leave out the opening cysteine and the closing phenylalanine or tryptophan. The order of the fields is clone size, J gene, V gene, CDR3 protein. Not all rows give a size; the values are once, few, many and, for expanded clones, a class.

abundance: NA
j_gene: TRBJ2-7
v_gene: TRBV11-3
CDR3aa: ASSLGGVTTYEQY

abundance: NA
j_gene: TRBJ2-1
v_gene: TRBV11-3
CDR3aa: ASSSAGESSYNEQF

abundance: NA
j_gene: TRBJ1-2
v_gene: TRBV4-1
CDR3aa: ASSQDRDIRGGYT

abundance: once
j_gene: TRBJ2-7
v_gene: TRBV6-1
CDR3aa: ASSEALWDPARIYEQY

abundance: NA
j_gene: TRBJ2-7
v_gene: TRBV5-1
CDR3aa: ASSFGYEQY

abundance: NA
j_gene: TRBJ2-2
v_gene: TRBV5-1
CDR3aa: ASRGTGGITNTGELF

abundance: NA
j_gene: TRBJ1-1
v_gene: TRBV6-1
CDR3aa: ASSVEGYTEAF

abundance: NA
j_gene: TRBJ2-5
v_gene: TRBV5-1
CDR3aa: ASSGGPSETQY

abundance: NA
j_gene: TRBJ2-2
v_gene: TRBV11-2
CDR3aa: ASSLGGYGELF

abundance: NA
j_gene: TRBJ2-3
v_gene: TRBV5-3
CDR3aa: ARSPRTSGNYCTDTQY

abundance: NA
j_gene: TRBJ2-1
v_gene: TRBV7-9
CDR3aa: ASSLAWDEQF

abundance: once
j_gene: TRBJ2-5
v_gene: TRBV11-2
CDR3aa: ASSSTGWVGETQY

abundance: once
j_gene: TRBJ1-5
v_gene: TRBV4-1
CDR3aa: ASSQRVGLPNQSQH

abundance: NA
j_gene: TRBJ1-2
v_gene: TRBV30
CDR3aa: AWSPDPAAGYT

abundance: few
j_gene: TRBJ2-7
v_gene: TRBV19
CDR3aa: ASSIRTSGRYEQY

abundance: NA
j_gene: TRBJ1-3
v_gene: TRBV10-3
CDR3aa: AITPGQGLGNTIY

abundance: NA
j_gene: TRBJ2-2
v_gene: TRBV2
CDR3aa: ASSEAGQGDNGELF

abundance: once
j_gene: TRBJ1-4
v_gene: TRBV2
CDR3aa: ASSGGTGGVEKLF

abundance: NA
j_gene: TRBJ2-7
v_gene: TRBV7-2
CDR3aa: ASSTTAGVLYEQY

abundance: NA
j_gene: TRBJ2-6
v_gene: TRBV11-1
CDR3aa: ASSLGSHGANVLT

abundance: once
j_gene: TRBJ2-3
v_gene: TRBV7-9
CDR3aa: ASSEKDTQY

abundance: NA
j_gene: TRBJ2-2
v_gene: TRBV6-4
CDR3aa: ASSHAPGQAGELF

abundance: NA
j_gene: TRBJ2-7
v_gene: TRBV18
CDR3aa: ASSPGSSVYEQY

abundance: NA
j_gene: TRBJ1-3
v_gene: TRBV7-2
CDR3aa: ASSLEPGGVNTIY